The sequence of this T cell receptor (beta chain) was determined in a study of T cell repertoires in cytomegalovirus infection. Study-wide context: Indications of both CMV infection and matching HLA type were provided by public TCR beta signatures.

In regard to this clonotype: Its antigen is currently unknown.

TCRdb re-called the reads through MiXCR, storing one row per CDR3 protein. The sample contains roughly 720,000 distinct CDR3 sequences, 35% to 40% of which appear only once. General study findings and limits: Ex vivo, HLA-C-restricted CMV-specific TCR beta clonotypes prevailed over the rest of the response. Cumulative frequency of public TCR beta families picked out carriers of CMV plus the relevant HLA.

CDR1 is SEHNR, CDR2 FQNEAQ, per germline (reference sequence). Trimming stripped 4 bases from V and 4 bases from J, with 16 bases between. This CDR3 comprises 15 residues. What was sequenced was PBMCs. The rearrangement links TRBV7-9 to TRBJ1-2; TRBD1 is a possible D gene (5 bases). This sequence was found in a human donor in good health (CMV status not recorded). Some clones in this sample may be carry-over from other donors' samples. Here the CDR3 DNA reads TGTGCCAGCAGCTCAGAGGGACCCTGGGGCTATGGCTACACCTTC. Its translation is CASSSEGPWGYGYTF.